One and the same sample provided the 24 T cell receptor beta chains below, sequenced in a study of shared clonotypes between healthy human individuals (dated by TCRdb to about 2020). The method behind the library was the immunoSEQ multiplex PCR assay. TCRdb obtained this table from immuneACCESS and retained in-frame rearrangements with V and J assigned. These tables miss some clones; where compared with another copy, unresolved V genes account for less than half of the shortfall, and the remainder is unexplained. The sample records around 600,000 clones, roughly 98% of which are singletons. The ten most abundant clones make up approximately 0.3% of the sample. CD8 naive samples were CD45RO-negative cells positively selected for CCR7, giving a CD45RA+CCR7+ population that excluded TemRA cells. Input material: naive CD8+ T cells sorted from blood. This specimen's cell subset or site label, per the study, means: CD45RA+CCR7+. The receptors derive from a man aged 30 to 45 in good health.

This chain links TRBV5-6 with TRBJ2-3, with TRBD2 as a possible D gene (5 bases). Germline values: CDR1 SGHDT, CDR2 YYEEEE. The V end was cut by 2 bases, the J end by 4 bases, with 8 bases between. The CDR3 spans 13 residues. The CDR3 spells CASSFLSADTQYF. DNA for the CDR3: TGTGCCAGCAGCTTTCTTAGCGCAGATACGCAGTATTTT.

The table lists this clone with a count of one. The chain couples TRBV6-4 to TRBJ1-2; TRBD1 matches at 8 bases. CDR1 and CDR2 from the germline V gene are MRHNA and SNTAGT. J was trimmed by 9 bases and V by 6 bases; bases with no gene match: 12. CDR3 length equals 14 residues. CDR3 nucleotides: TGTGCCAGCAGGATGGACAGGGTAGAGGTTAGCTACACCTTC. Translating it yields CASRMDRVEVSYTF.

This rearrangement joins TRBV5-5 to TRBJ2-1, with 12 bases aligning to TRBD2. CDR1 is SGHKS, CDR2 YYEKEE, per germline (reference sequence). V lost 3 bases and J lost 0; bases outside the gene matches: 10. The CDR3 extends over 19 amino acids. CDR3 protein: CASSSPSGLAGPSYNEQFF. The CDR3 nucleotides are TGTGCCAGCAGCTCGCCCTCCGGACTAGCGGGACCCTCCTACAATGAGCAGTTCTTC.

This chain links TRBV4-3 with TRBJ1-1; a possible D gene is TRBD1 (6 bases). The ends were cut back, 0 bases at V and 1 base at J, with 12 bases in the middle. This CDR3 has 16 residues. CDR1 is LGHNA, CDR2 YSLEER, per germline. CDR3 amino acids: CASSQEQGRPNTEAFF. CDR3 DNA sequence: TGCGCCAGCAGCCAAGAACAGGGCCGTCCGAACACTGAAGCTTTCTTT.

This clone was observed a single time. DNA of the CDR3: TGTGCCAGCGCCTCCTCAGGGAGCACTGGAAACACCATATATTTT. This gives the protein CASASSGSTGNTIYF. The chain employs TRBV14 and TRBJ1-3; TRBD1 might be the D (5 bases). The length of the CDR3 is 15 residues. Germline values: CDR1 SGHDN, CDR2 FVKESK. Trimming shortened V by 8 bases and J by 2 bases, and 16 bases separated the two germline ends.

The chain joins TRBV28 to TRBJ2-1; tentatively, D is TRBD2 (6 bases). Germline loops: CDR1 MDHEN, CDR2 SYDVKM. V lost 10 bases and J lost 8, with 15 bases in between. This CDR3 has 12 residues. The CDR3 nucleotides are TGTGCCACCTCTGGCGGGATCCATGAGCAGTTCTTC. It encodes CATSGGIHEQFF.

The CDR3 sequence is CASSLASSGGTYGYTF. Written as DNA, the CDR3 is TGCGCCAGCAGCCTCGCATCCTCCGGTGGAACCTATGGCTACACCTTC. The rearrangement links TRBV4-1 to TRBJ1-2; no clear D. V was clipped by 4 bases and J by 4 bases, with 19 bases between them. The CDR3 has 16 residues. CDR1 is MGHRA, CDR2 YSYEKL, per germline.

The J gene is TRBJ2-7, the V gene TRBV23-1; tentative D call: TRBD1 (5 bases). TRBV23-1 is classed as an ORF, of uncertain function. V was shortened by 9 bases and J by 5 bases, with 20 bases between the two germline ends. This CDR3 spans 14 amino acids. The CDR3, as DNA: TGCGCCAGTAAGACAGTAAAGGTGGTCGACGAGCAGTACTTC. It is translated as CASKTVKVVDEQYF.

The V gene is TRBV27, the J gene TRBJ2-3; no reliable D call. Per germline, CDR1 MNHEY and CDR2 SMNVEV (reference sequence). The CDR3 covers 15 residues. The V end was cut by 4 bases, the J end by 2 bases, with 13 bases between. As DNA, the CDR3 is TGTGCCAGCAGTTCAGCGTCGCGAGTCACAGATACGCAGTATTTT. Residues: CASSSASRVTDTQYF.

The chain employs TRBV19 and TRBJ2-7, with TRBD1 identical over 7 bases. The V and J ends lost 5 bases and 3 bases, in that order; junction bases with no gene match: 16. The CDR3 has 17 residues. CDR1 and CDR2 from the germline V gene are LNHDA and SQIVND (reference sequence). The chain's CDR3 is CASSPSRRMDRRYEQYF. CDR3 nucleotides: TGTGCCAGTAGTCCAAGCCGCCGTATGGACAGGCGCTACGAGCAGTACTTC.

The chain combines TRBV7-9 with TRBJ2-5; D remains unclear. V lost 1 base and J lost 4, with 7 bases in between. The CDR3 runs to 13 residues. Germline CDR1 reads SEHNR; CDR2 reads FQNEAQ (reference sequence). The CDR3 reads CASSLVTPETQYF. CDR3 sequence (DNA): TGTGCCAGCAGCTTAGTGACGCCAGAGACCCAGTACTTC.

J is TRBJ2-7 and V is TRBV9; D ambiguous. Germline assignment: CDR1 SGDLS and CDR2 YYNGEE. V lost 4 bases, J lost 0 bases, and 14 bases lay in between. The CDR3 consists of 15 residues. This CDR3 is CASSPSGRSSYEQYF. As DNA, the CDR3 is TGTGCCAGCAGCCCGTCGGGCAGAAGCTCCTACGAGCAGTACTTC.

CDR3 coding DNA: TGTGCCAGCAGCTTGCGTGGCCCAGCCTACGAGCAGTACTTC. Its protein product is CASSLRGPAYEQYF. The chain links TRBV5-5 to TRBJ2-7; D unclear. This CDR3 contains 14 residues. V was trimmed by 1 base and J by 2 bases, leaving 10 bases between them. Germline lookup yields CDR1 SGHKS and CDR2 YYEKEE (reference sequence).

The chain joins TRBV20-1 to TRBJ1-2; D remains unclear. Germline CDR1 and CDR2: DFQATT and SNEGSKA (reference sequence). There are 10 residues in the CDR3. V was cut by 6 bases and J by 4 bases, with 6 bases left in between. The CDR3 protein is CSAPLYGYTF. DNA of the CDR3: TGCAGTGCCCCCCTCTATGGCTACACCTTC.

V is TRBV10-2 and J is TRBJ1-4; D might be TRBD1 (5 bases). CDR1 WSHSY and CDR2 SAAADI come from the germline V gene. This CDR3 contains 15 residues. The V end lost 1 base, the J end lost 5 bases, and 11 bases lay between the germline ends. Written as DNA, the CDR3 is TGCGCCAGCAGTGAGTGGGAGGGACGGAATGAAAAACTGTTTTTT. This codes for CASSEWEGRNEKLFF.

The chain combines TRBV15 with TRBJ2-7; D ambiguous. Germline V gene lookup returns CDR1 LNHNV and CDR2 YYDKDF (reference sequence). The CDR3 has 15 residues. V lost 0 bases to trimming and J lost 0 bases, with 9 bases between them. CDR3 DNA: TGTGCCACCAGCAGAGATGGGGTGAGCTCCTACGAGCAGTACTTC. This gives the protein CATSRDGVSSYEQYF.

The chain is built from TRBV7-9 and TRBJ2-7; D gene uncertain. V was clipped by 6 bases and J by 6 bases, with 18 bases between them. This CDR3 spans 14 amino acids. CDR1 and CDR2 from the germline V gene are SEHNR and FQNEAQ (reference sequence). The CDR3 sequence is CASSSVLSSGEQYF. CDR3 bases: TGTGCCAGCAGTTCTGTGCTATCATCGGGCGAGCAGTACTTC.

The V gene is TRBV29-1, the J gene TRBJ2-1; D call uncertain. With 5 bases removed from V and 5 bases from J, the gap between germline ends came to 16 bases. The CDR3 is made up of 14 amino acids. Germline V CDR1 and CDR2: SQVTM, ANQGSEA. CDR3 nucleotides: TGCAGCGTTCTTGGGCTAGTGGTAAACAATGAGCAGTTCTTC. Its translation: CSVLGLVVNNEQFF.

The CDR3 coding sequence is TGTGCCAGCAGCCCCATCCGGACTGCTGGGCGAGGTCAGCCCCAGCATTTT. This translates into CASSPIRTAGRGQPQHF. The chain uses TRBV7-9 and TRBJ1-5; the D is unclear. This CDR3 has 17 amino acids. Between the trimmed V and J ends, which lost 5 bases and 6 bases, there was a span of 23 bases. Germline CDR1 reads SEHNR; CDR2 reads FQNEAQ (reference sequence).

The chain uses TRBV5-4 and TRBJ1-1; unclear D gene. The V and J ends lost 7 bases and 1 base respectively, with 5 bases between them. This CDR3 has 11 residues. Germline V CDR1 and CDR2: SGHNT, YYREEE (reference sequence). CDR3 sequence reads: CASGPNTEAFF. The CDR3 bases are TGTGCCAGCGGGCCGAACACTGAAGCTTTCTTT. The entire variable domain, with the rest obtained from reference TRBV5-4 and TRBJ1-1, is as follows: ETGVTQSPTHLIKTRGQQVTLRCSSQSGHNTVSWYQQALGQGPQFIFQYYREEENGRGNFPPRFSGLQFPNYSSELNVNALELDDSALYLCASGPNTEAFFGQGTRLTVV.

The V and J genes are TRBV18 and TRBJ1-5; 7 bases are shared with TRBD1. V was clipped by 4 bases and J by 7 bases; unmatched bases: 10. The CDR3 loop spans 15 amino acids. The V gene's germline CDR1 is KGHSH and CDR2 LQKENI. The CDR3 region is CASSLSRQGDQPQHF. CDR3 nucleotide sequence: TGTGCCAGCTCACTTTCTCGACAGGGCGACCAGCCCCAGCATTTT.

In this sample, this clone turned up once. As DNA, the CDR3 is TGTGCCAGCAGCCCCCCCGGGGGCAACACTGAAGCTTTCTTT. This encodes CASSPPGGNTEAFF. J is TRBJ1-1 and V is TRBV7-2, with D perhaps matching TRBD1 (6 bases). CDR1 is SGHTA, CDR2 FQGNSA, per germline. Trimming shortened V by 5 bases and J by 2 bases, and 12 bases separated the two germline ends. There are 14 residues in the CDR3. The full variable domain, with the rest looked up from reference TRBV7-2 and TRBJ1-1, is GAGVSQSPSNKVTEKGKDVELRCDPISGHTALYWYRQSLGQGLEFLIYFQGNSAPDKSGLPSDRFSAERTGGSVSTLTIQRTQQEDSAVYLCASSPPGGNTEAFFGQGTRLTVV.

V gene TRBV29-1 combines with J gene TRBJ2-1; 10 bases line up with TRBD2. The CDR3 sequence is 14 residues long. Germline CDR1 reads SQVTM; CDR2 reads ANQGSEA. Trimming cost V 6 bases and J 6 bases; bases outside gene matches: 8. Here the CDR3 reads CSVAAGGLFNEQFF. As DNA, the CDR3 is TGCAGCGTCGCAGCGGGAGGGCTTTTCAATGAGCAGTTCTTC.

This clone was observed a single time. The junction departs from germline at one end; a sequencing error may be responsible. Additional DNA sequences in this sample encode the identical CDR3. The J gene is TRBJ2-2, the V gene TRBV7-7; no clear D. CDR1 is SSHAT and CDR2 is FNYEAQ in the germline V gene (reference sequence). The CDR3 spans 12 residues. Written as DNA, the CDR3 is TGTGCTAGCAGCTTTAGGGCCGGGGAGCTGTTTTTT. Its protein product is CASSFRAGELFF.